Here is one TCR beta chain with its context. Repertoires were generated with immunoSEQ multiplex PCR, while TCRdb's copy carries only in-frame clones and drops some. This repertoire shows approximately 84,000 clones, roughly 94% found once; its top ten account for around 2.5%. This sample stems from a study of OX40 agonist ivuxolimab in advanced cancers. The germline gives CDR1 SQVTM, CDR2 ANQGSEA. V lost 7 bases to trimming and J lost 3 bases; unmatched junction nucleotides: 0. The CDR3 is 11 amino acids. The sequencing here drew on CD4+ or CD8+ T cells sorted from blood, taken in a trial of the OX40 agonist ivuxolimab. The genes are TRBV29-1 and TRBJ1-1; TRBD1 aligns across 9 bases. This TCR derives from an adult with an advanced solid tumor such as melanoma, head and neck, liver or kidney cancer. CDR3 DNA: TGCAGCGGACAGGGGGACACTGAAGCTTTCTTT. Protein product: CSGQGDTEAFF.